This T cell receptor (beta chain) was recovered during a study of response to subunit inactivated influenza vaccine. Points from the study as a whole: Authors proposed each seasonal influenza vaccination draws in few new T cells.

This CDR3 spans 15 amino acids. With 2 bases removed from V and 4 bases from J, the gap between germline ends came to 15 bases. CDR1 and CDR2 from the germline V gene are SGHRS and YFSETQ. As to this clonotype: The antigen remains unidentified.

Via MiXCR, TCRdb re-called the RT-PCR reads, giving one row per CDR3 protein. The sample has over 450,000 distinct CDR3 sequences, 13% seen once. J is TRBJ2-5 and V is TRBV5-1, with D perhaps matching TRBD1 (5 bases). The source material was PBMCs from blood, sampled 45 days after vaccination. This TCR came from a man aged 45-65 years who received an inactivated influenza vaccine. This CDR3 reads CASSFTPGKGETQYF. The CDR3 region has the DNA TGCGCCAGCAGCTTCACCCCAGGGAAGGGAGAGACCCAGTACTTC. The complete variable domain, with remaining parts taken from reference TRBV5-1 and TRBJ2-5, reads KAGVTQTPRYLIKTRGQQVTLSCSPISGHRSVSWYQQTPGQGLQFLFEYFSETQRNKGNFPGRFSGRQFSNSRSEMNVSTLELGDSALYLCASSFTPGKGETQYFGPGTRLLVL.